This T cell receptor (beta chain) was retrieved from a study of siplizumab effects on memory and regulatory T cells. Study results and caveats: Naive or memory phenotype was unassignable for roughly 80-95% of proliferating CD4+ or CD8+ clones.

Assay used: immunoSEQ multiplex PCR; TCRdb lists only in-frame clones, some missing. Of around 86,000 clones listed, 90% to 95% are singletons. Concerning this clone itself: Its specificity is unknown.

Trimming shortened V by 1 base and J by 2 bases, and 5 bases separated the two germline ends. The CDR3 is 13 amino acids. The germline CDR1 and CDR2 sequences are LNHNV and YYDKDF (reference sequence). This clonotype originated in a human donor in good health. The material sequenced was non-Treg CD4+ T cells sorted from blood. V gene TRBV15 combines with J gene TRBJ1-2, with D unresolved. The CDR3 nucleotides read TGTGCCACCAGCAGAGCCTCAAACTATGGCTACACCTTC. Translation gives CATSRASNYGYTF.